The 5 T cell receptor beta chains presented below share a single source sample, sequenced in a study of shared clonotypes between healthy human individuals. Sequencing was performed with immunoSEQ multiplex PCR; in TCRdb, only in-frame clones are kept and a portion is missing. The data show 2 million or so clones, roughly 94% seen once. Sequenced: naive CD4+ T cells sorted from blood. This sample's subset: CD45RA+ positively selected. Source of these receptors: a man aged 18-30 years in good health.

This chain uses TRBV4-2 with TRBJ1-2, with no clear D. This CDR3 comprises 14 residues. CDR1 and CDR2 from the germline V gene are LGHNA and YNFKEQ. Trimming shortened V by 2 bases and J by 0 bases, and 7 bases separated the two germline ends. CDR3 nucleotide sequence: TGTGCCAGCAGCCAAATCGTGGCTAACTATGGCTACACCTTC. Translation gives CASSQIVANYGYTF.

The rearrangement links TRBV7-3 to TRBJ2-4; D is possibly TRBD1 or TRBD2 (5 bases each). The CDR3 is made up of 13 amino acids. Germline CDR1 SGHTA, CDR2 FQGTGA. Trimming took 1 base from V and 12 from J, leaving 13 bases between them. The CDR3 spells CASSLRSQGPQYF. The CDR3 DNA follows: TGTGCCAGCAGCTTAAGGTCGCAGGGACCTCAGTACTTC.

This chain uses TRBV7-2 with TRBJ2-7; TRBD1 or TRBD2 may be the D gene (5 bases each). The CDR3 length is 14 residues. In germline, CDR1 is SGHTA, CDR2 FQGNSA. Trimming took off 2 bases at V and 2 bases at J, with 10 bases between the two ends. CDR3 sequence reads: CASSLFWGPYEQYF. CDR3 sequence (DNA): TGTGCCAGCAGCTTATTCTGGGGACCCTACGAGCAGTACTTC.

This sequence joins TRBV2 and TRBJ2-7; maybe TRBD1 (5 bases). This CDR3 is 13 amino acids long. CDR1 and CDR2 (germline): SNHLY, FYNNEI. Trimming took off 7 bases at V and 6 bases at J, with 16 bases between the two ends. In DNA, the CDR3 is TGTGCCAGCACCTTGGACACGTCATTCGAGCAGTACTTC. Residues: CASTLDTSFEQYF.

This chain connects TRBV4-3 to TRBJ2-1, with no clear D. The V gene's germline CDR1 is LGHNA and CDR2 YSLEER. The CDR3 runs 15 residues. The V end lost 4 bases, the J end lost 8 bases, and 18 bases lay between the germline ends. The CDR3 DNA sequence: TGCGCCAGCAGCCCCGGGCAGACTCTGGTCGATGAGCAGTTCTTC. As protein: CASSPGQTLVDEQFF.